Each of the 2 T cell receptor beta chains below was sequenced from the same sample in a study of regulatory T cells in long-lasting Graves disease. Library construction for TCR beta used iRepertoire HTBI primers and Arm-PCR of CDR3 regions. TCRdb recomputed calls from the multiplex PCR reads with MiXCR, one row per CDR3 protein. The sample holds a few hundred thousand distinct CDR3 sequences, more than 20% seen once. Time point reported: persistent/refractory GD, antithyroid drugs over 5 years with positive TRAb. RNA from PBMCs was the source of the TCR library. The material sequenced was peripheral blood mononuclear cells (PBMCs), taken when the disease was refractory, from a patient treated with antithyroid drugs. These receptor sequences come from a woman aged 40 to 50 with Graves disease.

The chain links TRBV30 to TRBJ1-1; D gene uncertain. Germline loops: CDR1 GTSNPN, CDR2 SVGIG (reference sequence). The CDR3 spans 13 residues. V gave up 6 bases and J gave up 3 bases, with 14 bases separating them. In DNA form, the CDR3 reads TGTGCCTGCGTGACTGGCGCCTACACTGAAGCTTTCTTT. It specifies CACVTGAYTEAFF. Full variable domain (remainder filled in from reference TRBV30 and TRBJ1-1): SQTIHQWPATLVQPVGSPLSLECTVEGTSNPNLYWYRQAAGRGLQLLFYSVGIGQISSEVPQNLSASRPQDRQFILSSKKLLLSDSGFYLCACVTGAYTEAFFGQGTRLTVV.

This clonotype was recorded once. DNA for the CDR3: TGTGCCAGCAGCTTGGCCCTCAGCCCCGGACTAGCGGCCTACGAGCAGTACTTC. Encoded protein: CASSLALSPGLAAYEQYF. J is TRBJ2-7 and V is TRBV5-6; TRBD2 aligns across 10 bases. The trim removed 0 bases at V and 2 bases at J, leaving 11 bases unmatched. Germline loops: CDR1 SGHDT, CDR2 YYEEEE. The CDR3 runs to 18 residues.